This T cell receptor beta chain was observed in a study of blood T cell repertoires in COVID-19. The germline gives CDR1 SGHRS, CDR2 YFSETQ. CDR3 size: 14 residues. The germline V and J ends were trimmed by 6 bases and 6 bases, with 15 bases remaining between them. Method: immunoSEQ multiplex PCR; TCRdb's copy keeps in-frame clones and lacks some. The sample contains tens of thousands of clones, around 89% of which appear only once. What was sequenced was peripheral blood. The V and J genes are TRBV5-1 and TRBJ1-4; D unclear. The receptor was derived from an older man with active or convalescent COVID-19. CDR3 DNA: TGCGCCAGCAACATAGGGAGCCGGGATGAAAAACTGTTTTTT. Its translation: CASNIGSRDEKLFF.